What follows describes a single T cell receptor (beta chain). Germline lookup yields CDR1 GTSNPN and CDR2 SVGIG (reference sequence). This CDR3 contains 11 residues. Trimming pared 3 bases from V and 8 bases from J, leaving 10 bases between. The data belong to a study of blood T cell repertoires in COVID-19. As originally analysed: Researchers report that nucleated cell counts were estimated from reference gene primer amplification. This table comes from immunoSEQ multiplex PCR, and its TCRdb copy is limited to in-frame clones, with some not included. V, J and clone size were drawn from that table, and D and trimming were deduced from the DNA. This table has 70,000 or so clones, 83% appearing once.

Source material: peripheral blood. The source is a woman aged 55 to 70 with acute or convalescent COVID-19. The chain uses TRBV30 and TRBJ1-2; no definite D call. In DNA, the CDR3 is TGTGCCTGGAGGGGCAGGAAAGGCTACACCTTC. Residues: CAWRGRKGYTF.